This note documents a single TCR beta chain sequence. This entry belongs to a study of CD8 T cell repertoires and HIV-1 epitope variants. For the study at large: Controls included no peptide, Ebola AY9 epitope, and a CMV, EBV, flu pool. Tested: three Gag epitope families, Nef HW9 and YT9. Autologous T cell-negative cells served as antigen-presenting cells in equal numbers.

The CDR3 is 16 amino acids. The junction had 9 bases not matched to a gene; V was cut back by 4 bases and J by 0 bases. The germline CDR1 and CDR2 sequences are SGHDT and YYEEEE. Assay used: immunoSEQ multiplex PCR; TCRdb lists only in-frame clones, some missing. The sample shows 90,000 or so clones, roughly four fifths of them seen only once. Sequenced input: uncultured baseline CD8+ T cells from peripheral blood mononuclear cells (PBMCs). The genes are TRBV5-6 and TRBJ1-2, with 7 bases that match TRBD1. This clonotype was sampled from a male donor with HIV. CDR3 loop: CASSPNTGDANYGYTF. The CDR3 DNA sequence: TGTGCCAGCAGCCCCAACACAGGGGACGCTAACTATGGCTACACCTTC.